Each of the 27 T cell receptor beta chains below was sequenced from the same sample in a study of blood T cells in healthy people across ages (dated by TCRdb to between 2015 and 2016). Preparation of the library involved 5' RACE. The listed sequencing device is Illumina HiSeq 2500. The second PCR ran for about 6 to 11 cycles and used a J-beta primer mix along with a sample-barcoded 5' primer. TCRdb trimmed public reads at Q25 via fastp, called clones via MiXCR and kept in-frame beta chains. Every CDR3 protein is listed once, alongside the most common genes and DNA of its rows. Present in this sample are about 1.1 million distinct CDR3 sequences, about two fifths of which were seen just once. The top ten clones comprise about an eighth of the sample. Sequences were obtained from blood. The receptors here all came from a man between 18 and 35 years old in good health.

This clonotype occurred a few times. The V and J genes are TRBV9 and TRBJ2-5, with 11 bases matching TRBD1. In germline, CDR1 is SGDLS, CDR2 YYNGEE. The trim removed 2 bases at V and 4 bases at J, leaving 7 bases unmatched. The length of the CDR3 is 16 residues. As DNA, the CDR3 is TGTGCCAGCAGCGTTGGGACAGGGGGAGGTAGAGAGACCCAGTACTTC. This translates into CASSVGTGGGRETQYF. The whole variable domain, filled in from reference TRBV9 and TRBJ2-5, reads DSGVTQTPKHLITATGQRVTLRCSPRSGDLSVYWYQQSLDQGLQFLIQYYNGEERAKGNILERFSAQQFPDLHSELNLSSLELGDSALYFCASSVGTGGGRETQYFGPGTRLLVL.

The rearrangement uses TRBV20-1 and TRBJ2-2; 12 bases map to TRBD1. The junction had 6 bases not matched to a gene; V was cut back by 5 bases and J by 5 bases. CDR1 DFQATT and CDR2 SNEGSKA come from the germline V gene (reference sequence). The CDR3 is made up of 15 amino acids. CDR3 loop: CSAYRDRGLTGELFF. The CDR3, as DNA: TGCAGTGCTTACCGGGACAGGGGGCTGACCGGGGAGCTGTTTTTT.

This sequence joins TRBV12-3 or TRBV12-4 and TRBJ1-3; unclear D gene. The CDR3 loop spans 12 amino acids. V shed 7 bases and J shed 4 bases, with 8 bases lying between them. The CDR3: CASKGIGNTIYF. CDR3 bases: TGTGCCAGCAAGGGTATCGGAAACACCATATATTTT.

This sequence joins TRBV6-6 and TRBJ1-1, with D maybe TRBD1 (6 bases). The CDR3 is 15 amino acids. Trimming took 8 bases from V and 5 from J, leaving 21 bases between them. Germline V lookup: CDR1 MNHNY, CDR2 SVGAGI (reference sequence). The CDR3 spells CASLGTAGERTEAFF. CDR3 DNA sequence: TGTGCCAGCTTAGGTACAGCAGGGGAAAGGACTGAAGCTTTCTTT.

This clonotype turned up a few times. CDR3 residues: CASSNLGSEETQYF. In DNA form, the CDR3 reads TGTGCCAGCAGCAACTTAGGGTCAGAAGAGACCCAGTACTTC. The chain employs TRBV7-3 and TRBJ2-5; D call uncertain. The ends were cut back, 5 bases at V and 3 bases at J, with 13 bases in the middle. The CDR3 length is 14 residues. Germline CDR1 is SGHTA and CDR2 is FQGTGA.

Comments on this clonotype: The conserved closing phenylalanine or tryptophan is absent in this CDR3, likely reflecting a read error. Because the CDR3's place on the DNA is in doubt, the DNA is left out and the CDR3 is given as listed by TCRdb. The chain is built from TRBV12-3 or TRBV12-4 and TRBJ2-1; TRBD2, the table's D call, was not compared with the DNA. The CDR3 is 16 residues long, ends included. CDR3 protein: CASSLGGSIYGYTFGS.

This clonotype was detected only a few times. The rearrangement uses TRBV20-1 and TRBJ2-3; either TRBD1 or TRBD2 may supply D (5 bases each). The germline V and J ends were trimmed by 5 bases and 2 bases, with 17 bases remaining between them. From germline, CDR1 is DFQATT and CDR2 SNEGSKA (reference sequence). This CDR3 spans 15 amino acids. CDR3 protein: CSAGAGGQITDTQYF. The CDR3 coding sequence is TGCAGTGCTGGGGCGGGTGGGCAGATCACAGATACGCAGTATTTT.

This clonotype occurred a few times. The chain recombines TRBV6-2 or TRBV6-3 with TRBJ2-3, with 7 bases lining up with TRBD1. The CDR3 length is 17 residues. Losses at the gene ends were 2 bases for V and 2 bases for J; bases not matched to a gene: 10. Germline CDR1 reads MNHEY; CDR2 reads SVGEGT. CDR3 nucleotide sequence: TGTGCCAGCAGTTACGTAGCCGGGACAGCATACACAGATACGCAGTATTTT. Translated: CASSYVAGTAYTDTQYF.

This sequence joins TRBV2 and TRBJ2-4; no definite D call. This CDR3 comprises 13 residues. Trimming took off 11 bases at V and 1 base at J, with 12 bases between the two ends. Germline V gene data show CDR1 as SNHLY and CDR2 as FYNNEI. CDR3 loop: CAFIGPAKNIQYF. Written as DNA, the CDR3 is TGTGCCTTTATCGGTCCTGCCAAAAACATTCAGTACTTC.

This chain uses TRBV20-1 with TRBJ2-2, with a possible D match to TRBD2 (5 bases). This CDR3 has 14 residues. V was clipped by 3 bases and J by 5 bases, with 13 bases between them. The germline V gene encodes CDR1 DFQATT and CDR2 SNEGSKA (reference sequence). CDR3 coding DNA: TGCAGTGCTAGTTACCGGGATTCTACCGGGGAGCTGTTTTTT. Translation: CSASYRDSTGELFF.

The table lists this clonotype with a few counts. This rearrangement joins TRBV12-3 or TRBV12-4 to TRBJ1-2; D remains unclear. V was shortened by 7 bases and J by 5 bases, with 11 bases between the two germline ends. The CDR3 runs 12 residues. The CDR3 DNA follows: TGTGCCAGCACCACTTACACATATGGCTACACCTTC. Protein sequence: CASTTYTYGYTF.

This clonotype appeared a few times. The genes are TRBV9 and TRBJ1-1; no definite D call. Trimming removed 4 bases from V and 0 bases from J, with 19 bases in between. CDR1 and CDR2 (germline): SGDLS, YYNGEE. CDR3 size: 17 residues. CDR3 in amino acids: CASSPSPWSALNTEAFF. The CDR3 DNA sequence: TGTGCCAGCAGCCCCTCCCCCTGGTCGGCACTGAACACTGAAGCTTTCTTT.

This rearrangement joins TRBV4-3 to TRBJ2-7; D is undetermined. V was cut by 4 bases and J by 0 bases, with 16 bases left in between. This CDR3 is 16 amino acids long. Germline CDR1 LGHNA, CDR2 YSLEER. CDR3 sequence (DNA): TGCGCCAGCAGCCGAGTGGACGGTGAGAGCTCCTACGAGCAGTACTTC. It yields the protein CASSRVDGESSYEQYF.

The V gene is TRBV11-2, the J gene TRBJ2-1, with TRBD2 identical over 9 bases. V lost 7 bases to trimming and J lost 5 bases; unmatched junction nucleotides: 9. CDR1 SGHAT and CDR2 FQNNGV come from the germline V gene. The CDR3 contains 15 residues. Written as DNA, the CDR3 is TGTGCCAGCAACATAGTGGCGGGGGGGAACAATGAGCAGTTCTTC. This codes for CASNIVAGGNNEQFF.

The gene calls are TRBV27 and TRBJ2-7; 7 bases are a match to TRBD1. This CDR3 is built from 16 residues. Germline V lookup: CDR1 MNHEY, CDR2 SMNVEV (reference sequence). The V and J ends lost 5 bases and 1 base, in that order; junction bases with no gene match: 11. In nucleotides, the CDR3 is TGTGCCAGCAGTCCCCCGGGACAGACTGGTTCCTACGAGCAGTACTTC. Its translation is CASSPPGQTGSYEQYF.

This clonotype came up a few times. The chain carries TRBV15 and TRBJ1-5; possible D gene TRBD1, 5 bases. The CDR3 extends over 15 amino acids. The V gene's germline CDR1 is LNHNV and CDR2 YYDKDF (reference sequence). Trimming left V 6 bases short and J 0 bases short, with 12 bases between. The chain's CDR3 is CATRVIGDSNQPQHF. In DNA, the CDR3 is TGTGCCACCAGGGTCATAGGGGATAGCAATCAGCCCCAGCATTTT.

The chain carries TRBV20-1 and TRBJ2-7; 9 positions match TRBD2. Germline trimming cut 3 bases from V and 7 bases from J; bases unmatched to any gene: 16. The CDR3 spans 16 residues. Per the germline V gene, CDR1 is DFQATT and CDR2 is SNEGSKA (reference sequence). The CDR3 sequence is CSARPVDSGGINEQYF. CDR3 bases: TGCAGTGCTAGGCCAGTGGATAGCGGGGGAATCAATGAGCAGTACTTC.

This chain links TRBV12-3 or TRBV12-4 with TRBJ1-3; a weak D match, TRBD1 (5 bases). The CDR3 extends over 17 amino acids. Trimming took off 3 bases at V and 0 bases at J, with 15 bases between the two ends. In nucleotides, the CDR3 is TGTGCCAGCAGTTTCGCGGGGGGAAGAGTCTCTGGAAACACCATATATTTT. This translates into CASSFAGGRVSGNTIYF.

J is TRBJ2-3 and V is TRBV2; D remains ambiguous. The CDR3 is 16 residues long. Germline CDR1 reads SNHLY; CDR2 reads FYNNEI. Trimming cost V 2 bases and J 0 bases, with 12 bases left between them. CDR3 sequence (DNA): TGTGCCAGCAGTGAATTTACGGCCGCGAGCACAGATACGCAGTATTTT. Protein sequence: CASSEFTAASTDTQYF. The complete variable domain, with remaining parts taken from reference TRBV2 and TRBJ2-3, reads EPEVTQTPSHQVTQMGQEVILRCVPISNHLYFYWYRQILGQKVEFLVSFYNNEISEKSEIFDDQFSVERPDGSNFTLKIRSTKLEDSAMYFCASSEFTAASTDTQYFGPGTRLTVL.

CDR3: CASSSKLGYTGTEAFF. In nucleotides, the CDR3 is TGCGCCAGCAGCTCGAAATTGGGGTATACGGGAACTGAAGCTTTCTTT. The chain uses TRBV4-3 and TRBJ1-1; the D is unclear. V lost 5 bases and J 5 bases, leaving 21 bases between the germline ends. The CDR3 is made up of 16 amino acids. Germline loops: CDR1 LGHNA, CDR2 YSLEER.

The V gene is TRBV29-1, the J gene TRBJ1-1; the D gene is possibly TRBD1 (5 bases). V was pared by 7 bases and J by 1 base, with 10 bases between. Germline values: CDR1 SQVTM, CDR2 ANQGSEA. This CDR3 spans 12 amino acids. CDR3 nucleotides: TGCAGCGCCAACACAGGGAACACTGAAGCTTTCTTT. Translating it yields CSANTGNTEAFF. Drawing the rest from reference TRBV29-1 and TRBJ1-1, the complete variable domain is SAVISQKPSRDICQRGTSLTIQCQVDSQVTMMFWYRQQPGQSLTLIATANQGSEATYESGFVIDKFPISRPNLTFSTLTVSNMSPEDSSIYLCSANTGNTEAFFGQGTRLTVV.

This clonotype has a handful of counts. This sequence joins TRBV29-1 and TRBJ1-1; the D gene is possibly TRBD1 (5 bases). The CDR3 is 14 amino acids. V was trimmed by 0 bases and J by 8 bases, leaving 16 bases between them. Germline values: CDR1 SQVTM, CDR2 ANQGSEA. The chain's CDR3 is CSVEESPGTSEAFF. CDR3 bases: TGCAGCGTTGAAGAAAGCCCCGGGACGTCCGAAGCTTTCTTT.

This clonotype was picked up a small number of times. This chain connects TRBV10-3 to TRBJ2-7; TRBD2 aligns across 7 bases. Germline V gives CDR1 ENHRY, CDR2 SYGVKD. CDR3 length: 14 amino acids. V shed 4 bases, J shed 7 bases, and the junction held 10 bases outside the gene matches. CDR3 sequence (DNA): TGTGCCATCAGTGGGCTAGCGGTCTACAATGAGCAGTACTTC. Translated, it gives CAISGLAVYNEQYF.

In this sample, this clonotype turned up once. DNA of the CDR3: TGTGTCACCTACAGGGGGAAGCCCCATGGCTACACCTTC. It is translated as CVTYRGKPHGYTF. The chain couples TRBV19 to TRBJ1-2, with 8 bases identical to TRBD1. Germline V lookup: CDR1 LNHDA, CDR2 SQIVND (reference sequence). This CDR3 is 13 amino acids long.

CDR3 in DNA: TGCGCCAGCAGCCAAGATAAGGGAACTGAAGCTTTCTTT. Translating gives CASSQDKGTEAFF. The J gene is TRBJ1-1, the V gene TRBV4-3; D gene ambiguous. V was pared by 0 bases and J by 5 bases, with 7 bases between. Germline V gene data show CDR1 as LGHNA and CDR2 as YSLEER. The CDR3 has 13 amino acids.

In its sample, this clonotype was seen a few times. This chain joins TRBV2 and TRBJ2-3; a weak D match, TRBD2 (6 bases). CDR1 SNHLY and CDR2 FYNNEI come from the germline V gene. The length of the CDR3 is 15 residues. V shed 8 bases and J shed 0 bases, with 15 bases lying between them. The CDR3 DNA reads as TGTGCCAGCGCGTGGACTACCTCTAGCACAGATACGCAGTATTTT. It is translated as CASAWTTSSTDTQYF.

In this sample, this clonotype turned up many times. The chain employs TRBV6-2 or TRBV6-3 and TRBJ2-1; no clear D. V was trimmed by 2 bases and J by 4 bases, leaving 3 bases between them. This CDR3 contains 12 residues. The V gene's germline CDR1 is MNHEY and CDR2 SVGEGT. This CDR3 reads CASSYGYNEQFF. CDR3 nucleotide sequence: TGTGCCAGCAGTTACGGGTACAATGAGCAGTTCTTC.